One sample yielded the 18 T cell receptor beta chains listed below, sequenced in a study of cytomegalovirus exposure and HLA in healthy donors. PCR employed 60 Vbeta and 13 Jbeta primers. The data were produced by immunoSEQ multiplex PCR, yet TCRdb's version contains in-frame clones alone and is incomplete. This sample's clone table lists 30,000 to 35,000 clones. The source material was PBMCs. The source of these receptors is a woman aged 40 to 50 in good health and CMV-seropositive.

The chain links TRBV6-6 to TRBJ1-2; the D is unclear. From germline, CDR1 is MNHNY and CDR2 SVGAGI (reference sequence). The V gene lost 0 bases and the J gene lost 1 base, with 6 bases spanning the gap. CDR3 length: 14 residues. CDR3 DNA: TGTGCCAGCAGTTACTCGGCAGGTAACTATGGCTACACCTTC. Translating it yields CASSYSAGNYGYTF.

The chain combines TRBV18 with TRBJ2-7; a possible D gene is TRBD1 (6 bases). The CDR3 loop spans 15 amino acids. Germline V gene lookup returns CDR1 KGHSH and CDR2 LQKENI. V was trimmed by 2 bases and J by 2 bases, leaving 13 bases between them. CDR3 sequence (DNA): TGTGCCAGCTCACCAGAGAGACAGGAGGCCTACGAGCAGTACTTC. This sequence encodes CASSPERQEAYEQYF. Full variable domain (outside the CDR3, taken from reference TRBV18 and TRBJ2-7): NAGVMQNPRHLVRRRGQEARLRCSPMKGHSHVYWYRQLPEEGLKFMVYLQKENIIDESGMPKERFSAEFPKEGPSILRIQQVVRGDSAAYFCASSPERQEAYEQYFGPGTRLTVT.

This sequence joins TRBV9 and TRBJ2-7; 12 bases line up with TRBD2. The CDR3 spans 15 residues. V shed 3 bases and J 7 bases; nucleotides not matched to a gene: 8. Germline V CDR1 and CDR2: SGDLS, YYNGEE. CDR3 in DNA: TGTGCCAGCAGCGCTAGACTAGCGGGAGTAGGGGAGCAGTACTTC. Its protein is CASSARLAGVGEQYF.

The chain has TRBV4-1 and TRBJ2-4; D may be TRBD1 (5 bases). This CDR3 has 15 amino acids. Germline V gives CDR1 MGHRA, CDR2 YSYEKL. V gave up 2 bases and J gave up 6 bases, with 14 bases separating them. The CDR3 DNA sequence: TGCGCCAGCAGCCAAAGATGGACAAGGGGAAACATTCAGTACTTC. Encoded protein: CASSQRWTRGNIQYF.

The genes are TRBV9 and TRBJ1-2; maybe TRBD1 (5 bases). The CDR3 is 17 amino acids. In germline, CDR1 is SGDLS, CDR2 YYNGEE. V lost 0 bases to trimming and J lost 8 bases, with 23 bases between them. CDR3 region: CASSVGKGADLAGGYTF. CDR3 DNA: TGTGCCAGCAGCGTAGGGAAAGGGGCCGACCTTGCTGGGGGCTACACCTTC. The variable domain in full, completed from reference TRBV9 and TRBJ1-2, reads DSGVTQTPKHLITATGQRVTLRCSPRSGDLSVYWYQQSLDQGLQFLIQYYNGEERAKGNILERFSAQQFPDLHSELNLSSLELGDSALYFCASSVGKGADLAGGYTFGSGTRLTVV.

The CDR3 loop is CAWMGGPLLFGGGGYGYTF. CDR3 bases: TGTGCCTGGATGGGGGGCCCTCTGCTGTTCGGGGGAGGGGGCTATGGCTACACCTTC. The chain is built from TRBV30 and TRBJ1-2; D is perhaps TRBD1 (6 bases). Trimming shortened V by 4 bases and J by 4 bases, and 31 bases separated the two germline ends. CDR3 length: 19 residues. Per the germline V gene, CDR1 is GTSNPN and CDR2 is SVGIG (reference sequence).

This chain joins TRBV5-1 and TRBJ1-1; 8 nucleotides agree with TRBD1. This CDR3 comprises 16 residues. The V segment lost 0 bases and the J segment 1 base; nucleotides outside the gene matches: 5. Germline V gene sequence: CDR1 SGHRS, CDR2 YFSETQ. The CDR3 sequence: CASSLGQGATNTEAFF. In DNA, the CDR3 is TGCGCCAGCAGCTTGGGGCAGGGGGCAACGAACACTGAAGCTTTCTTT.

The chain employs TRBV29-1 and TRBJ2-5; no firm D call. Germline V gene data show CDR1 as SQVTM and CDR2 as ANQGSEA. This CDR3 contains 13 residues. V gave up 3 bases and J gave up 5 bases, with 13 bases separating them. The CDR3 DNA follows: TGCAGCGTTGAGAAACTCTCCGGGGAGACCCAGTACTTC. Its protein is CSVEKLSGETQYF.

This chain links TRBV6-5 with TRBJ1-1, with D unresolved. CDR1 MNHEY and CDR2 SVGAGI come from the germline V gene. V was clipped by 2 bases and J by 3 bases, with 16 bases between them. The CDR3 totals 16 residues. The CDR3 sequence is CASSYPLGEMDTEAFF. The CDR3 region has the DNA TGTGCCAGCAGTTACCCCCTCGGGGAGATGGACACTGAAGCTTTCTTT.

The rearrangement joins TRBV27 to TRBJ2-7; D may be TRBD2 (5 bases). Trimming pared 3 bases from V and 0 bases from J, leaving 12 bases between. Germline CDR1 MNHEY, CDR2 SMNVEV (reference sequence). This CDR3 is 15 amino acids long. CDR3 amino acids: CASSLKGVGSYEQYF. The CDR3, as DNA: TGTGCCAGCAGTTTGAAGGGAGTTGGCTCCTACGAGCAGTACTTC.

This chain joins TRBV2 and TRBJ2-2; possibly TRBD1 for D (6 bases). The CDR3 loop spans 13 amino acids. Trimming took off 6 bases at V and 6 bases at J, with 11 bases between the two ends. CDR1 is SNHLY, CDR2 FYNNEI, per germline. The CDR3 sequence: CASRPGVAGELFF. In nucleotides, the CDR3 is TGTGCCAGCAGGCCAGGGGTCGCCGGGGAGCTGTTTTTT.

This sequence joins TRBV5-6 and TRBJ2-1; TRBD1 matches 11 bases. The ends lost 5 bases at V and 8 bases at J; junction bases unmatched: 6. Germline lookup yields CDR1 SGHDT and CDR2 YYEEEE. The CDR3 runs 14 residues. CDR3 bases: TGTGCCAGCAGATCTGGACAGGGGGCAGATGAGCAGTTCTTC. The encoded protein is CASRSGQGADEQFF.

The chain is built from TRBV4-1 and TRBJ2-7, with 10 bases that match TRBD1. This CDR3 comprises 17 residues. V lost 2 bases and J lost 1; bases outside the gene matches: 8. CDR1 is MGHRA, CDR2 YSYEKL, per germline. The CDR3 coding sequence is TGCGCCAGCAGCCAAAGCCCGACAGGGGGCTTGTCCTACGAGCAGTACTTC. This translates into CASSQSPTGGLSYEQYF.

The CDR3 here is CARGAGGNTIYF. The CDR3 region has the DNA TGTGCCCGGGGGGCAGGTGGAAACACCATATATTTT. The chain joins TRBV30 to TRBJ1-3; D perhaps matches TRBD1 (6 bases). This CDR3 spans 12 amino acids. The V end lost 8 bases, the J end lost 3 bases, and 11 bases lay between the germline ends. The germline V gene has CDR1 GTSNPN and CDR2 SVGIG (reference sequence). The whole variable domain, filled in from reference TRBV30 and TRBJ1-3, reads SQTIHQWPATLVQPVGSPLSLECTVEGTSNPNLYWYRQAAGRGLQLLFYSVGIGQISSEVPQNLSASRPQDRQFILSSKKLLLSDSGFYLCARGAGGNTIYFGEGSWLTVV.

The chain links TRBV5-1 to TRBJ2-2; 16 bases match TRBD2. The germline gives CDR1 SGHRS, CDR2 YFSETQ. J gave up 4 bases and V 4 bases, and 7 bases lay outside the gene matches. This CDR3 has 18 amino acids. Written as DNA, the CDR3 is TGCGCCAGCAGCAAGGGGACTAGCGGGAGGGTCGGCACCGGGGAGCTGTTTTTT. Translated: CASSKGTSGRVGTGELFF.

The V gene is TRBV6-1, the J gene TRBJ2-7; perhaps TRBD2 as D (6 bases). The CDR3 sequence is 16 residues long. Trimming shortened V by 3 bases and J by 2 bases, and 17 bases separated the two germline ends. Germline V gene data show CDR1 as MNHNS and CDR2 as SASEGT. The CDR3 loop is CASSDTYYGSAYEQYF. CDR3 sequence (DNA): TGTGCCAGCAGTGATACGTACTACGGGAGCGCCTACGAGCAGTACTTC.

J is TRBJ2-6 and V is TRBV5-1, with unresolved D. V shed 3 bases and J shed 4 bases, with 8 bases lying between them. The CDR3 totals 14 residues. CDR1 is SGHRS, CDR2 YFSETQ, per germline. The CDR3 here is CASSSGSGANVLTF. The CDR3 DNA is TGCGCCAGCAGCTCCGGTTCAGGGGCCAACGTCCTGACTTTC.

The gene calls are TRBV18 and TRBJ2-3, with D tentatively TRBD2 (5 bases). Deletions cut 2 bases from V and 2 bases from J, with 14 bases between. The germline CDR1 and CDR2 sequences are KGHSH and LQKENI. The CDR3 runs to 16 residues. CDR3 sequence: CASSPERPAFTDTQYF. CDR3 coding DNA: TGTGCCAGCTCACCAGAGCGGCCGGCCTTCACAGATACGCAGTATTTT. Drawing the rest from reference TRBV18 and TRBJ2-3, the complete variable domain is NAGVMQNPRHLVRRRGQEARLRCSPMKGHSHVYWYRQLPEEGLKFMVYLQKENIIDESGMPKERFSAEFPKEGPSILRIQQVVRGDSAAYFCASSPERPAFTDTQYFGPGTRLTVL.